A single sample gave rise to the 10 T cell receptor beta chains below, sequenced in a study of blood T cells in healthy people across ages. Together with a sample-barcoded 5' primer, a J-beta primer mix was included in a second PCR lasting 7 to 11 cycles. TCRdb used MiXCR to reprocess the 5' RACE reads, holding one entry per CDR3 protein. The repertoire holds 700,000 or so distinct CDR3 sequences, 20% to 25% seen once, with roughly 22% in the top ten. The specimen sequenced was blood. The receptors were sampled from a man between 70 and 80 years old in good health.

The chain links TRBV14 to TRBJ2-5; TRBD1 matches at 8 bases. The J call is doubtful: the DNA matches TRBJ2-7 better. This CDR3 region has 15 residues. The germline V gene encodes CDR1 SGHDN and CDR2 FVKESK. CDR3 bases: TGTGCCAGCAGCCAAGGACAGGGGAGGCTCTACGAGCAGTACTTC. Translation gives CASSQGQGRLYEQYF.

The genes are TRBV18 and TRBJ2-7; 15 positions match TRBD2. The J call may be in error: the DNA end matches TRBJ2-1 better. Germline CDR1 and CDR2: KGHSH and LQKENI. The length of the CDR3 is 16 residues. The CDR3 reads CASSAGLAGGSNEQFF. The CDR3 nucleotides read TGTGCCAGCTCAGCCGGACTAGCGGGGGGGAGCAATGAGCAGTTCTTC.

V is TRBV20-1 and J is TRBJ1-4, with 9 bases identical to TRBD1. The CDR3 runs to 14 residues. Germline CDR1 reads DFQATT; CDR2 reads SNEGSKA (reference sequence). J was trimmed by 5 bases and V by 3 bases; bases with no gene match: 4. CDR3 in amino acids: CSARGDRENEKLFF. The CDR3 DNA follows: TGCAGTGCTAGGGGGGACAGGGAGAATGAAAAACTGTTTTTT.

The sample holds many counts of this clonotype. The DNA for the CDR3 is TGCAGCGTGAGCTGGTGGAACACTGAAGCTTTCTTT. This sequence encodes CSVSWWNTEAFF. The chain uses TRBV29-1 and TRBJ1-1; D uncertain. Per germline, CDR1 SQVTM and CDR2 ANQGSEA. V lost 6 bases and J 1 base, leaving 9 bases between the germline ends. This CDR3 is built from 12 residues.

A note on this clonotype: The germline gene is not matched at one end of the junction; a read error may be the cause. The chain joins TRBV6-5 to TRBJ1-6, with 10 bases that match TRBD1. This CDR3 has 14 residues. Germline loops: CDR1 MNHEY, CDR2 SVGAGI. CDR3 nucleotides: TGTGCCAGCAGTGCGGGACAGGGGACTTCATCCCTCCACTTT. This sequence encodes CASSAGQGTSSLHF.

CDR3 sequence: CASRAGALGQPQHF. The CDR3, as DNA: TGTGCCAGTCGTGCGGGGGCTTTAGGACAGCCCCAGCATTTT. This rearrangement joins TRBV19 to TRBJ1-5; D is possibly TRBD1 (6 bases). The CDR3 is 14 residues long. CDR1 and CDR2 from the germline V gene are LNHDA and SQIVND (reference sequence). Trimming took 8 bases from V and 7 from J, leaving 18 bases between them. The full variable domain, with the rest looked up from reference TRBV19 and TRBJ1-5, is DGGITQSPKYLFRKEGQNVTLSCEQNLNHDAMYWYRQDPGQGLRLIYYSQIVNDFQKGDIAEGYSVSREKKESFPLTVTSAQKNPTAFYLCASRAGALGQPQHFGDGTRLSIL.

This chain joins TRBV19 and TRBJ2-5; perhaps TRBD1 as D (5 bases). Trimming removed 4 bases at V and 0 bases at J, with 6 bases between. CDR1 LNHDA and CDR2 SQIVND come from the germline V gene (reference sequence). This CDR3 region has 13 residues. The DNA of the CDR3 is TGTGCCAGTAGTAGACAGCACCAAGAGACCCAGTACTTC. It yields the protein CASSRQHQETQYF.

The gene calls are TRBV9 and TRBJ2-1, with TRBD2 matching 8 bases. The ends lost 4 bases at V and 8 bases at J; junction bases unmatched: 8. Per germline, CDR1 SGDLS and CDR2 YYNGEE. The CDR3 has 14 residues. Written as DNA, the CDR3 is TGTGCCAGCAGCCCCCGGACTAGCTGGCATGAGCAGTTCTTC. Amino acids: CASSPRTSWHEQFF.

This clonotype was detected ten times or more. This chain uses TRBV12-3 or TRBV12-4 with TRBJ1-2; D ambiguous. V lost 5 bases to trimming and J lost 5 bases, with 6 bases between them. The CDR3 is 11 residues long. This CDR3 is CASSPGYGYTF. CDR3 bases: TGTGCCAGCAGTCCCGGATATGGCTACACCTTC.

This clonotype was recorded a few times. The CDR3 loop is CASSPWDRGSYGYTF. Here the CDR3 DNA reads TGTGCCAGCTCACCTTGGGACAGGGGGTCCTATGGCTACACCTTC. The chain recombines TRBV18 with TRBJ1-2; 11 bases match TRBD1. The CDR3 is 15 residues long. The junction had 4 bases not matched to a gene; V was cut back by 3 bases and J by 4 bases. Germline CDR1 is KGHSH and CDR2 is LQKENI.